The T cell receptor beta chain under discussion was sequenced for a study of beta chain features in type 1 diabetes. CDR1 is KGHSH and CDR2 is LQKENI in the germline V gene. V lost 3 bases, J lost 1 base, and 5 bases lay in between. The CDR3 runs to 13 residues. Comment on this clone: Its antigen remains unidentified.

The entirety of the isolated RNA underwent reverse transcription, so expressed TCRB transcripts were sequenced. Mean read depth for naive, central memory and regulatory T cell samples was a few million reads. Only in-frame clones appear in the TCRdb table, and some are missing; sequencing was by immunoSEQ multiplex PCR. Found here are 100,000 to 150,000 clones, 9% of them singletons; the top ten hold approximately 0.7%. Markers CD45RO/CCR7/CD25/CD127/CD95/CD27 served to sort CD4+ naive, central memory, regulatory and stem cell-like memory cells. All sorted populations exceeded 98% purity. Overall study findings and caveats: At VDJ recombination sites, type 1 diabetes patients had fewer insertions and more deleted nucleotides. Researchers report that Type 1 diabetes patients had moderately but significantly shorter TCRB CDR3s across all four CD4+ subsets.

This receptor was taken from a man aged 25-40 years with type 1 diabetes. The chain employs TRBV18 and TRBJ2-3, with unresolved D. What was sequenced was central memory CD4+ T cells from blood. CDR3 region: CASSPAGTDTQYF. The CDR3, as DNA: TGTGCCAGCTCACCGGCGGGCACAGATACGCAGTATTTT.